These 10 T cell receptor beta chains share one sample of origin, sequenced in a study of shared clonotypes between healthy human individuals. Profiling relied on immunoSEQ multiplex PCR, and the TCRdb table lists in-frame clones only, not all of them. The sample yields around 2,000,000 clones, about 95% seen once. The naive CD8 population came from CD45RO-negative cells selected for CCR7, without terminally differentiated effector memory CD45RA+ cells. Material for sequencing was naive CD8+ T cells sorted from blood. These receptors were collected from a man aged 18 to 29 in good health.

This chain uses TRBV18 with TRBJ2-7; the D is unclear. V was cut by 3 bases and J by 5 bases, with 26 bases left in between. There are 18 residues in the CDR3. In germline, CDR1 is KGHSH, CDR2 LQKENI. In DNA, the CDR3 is TGTGCCAGCTCACCGGGCGAGCCGGGCCTAAGGATTGTTGACGAGCAGTACTTC. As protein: CASSPGEPGLRIVDEQYF.

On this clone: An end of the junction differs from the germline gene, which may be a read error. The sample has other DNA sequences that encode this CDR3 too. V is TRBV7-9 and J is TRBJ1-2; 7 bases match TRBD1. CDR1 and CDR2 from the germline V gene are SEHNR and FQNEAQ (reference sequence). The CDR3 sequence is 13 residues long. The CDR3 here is CASSSKTGDGYTF. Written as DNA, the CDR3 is TGTGCTAGCAGCTCTAAAACAGGGGACGGCTACACCTTC.

CDR3 in amino acids: CASSQGAIETQYF. CDR3 nucleotide sequence: TGCGCCAGCAGCCAAGGAGCTATAGAGACCCAGTACTTC. The genes are TRBV4-1 and TRBJ2-5; D gene unclear. The CDR3 covers 13 residues. V was trimmed by 1 base and J by 4 bases, leaving 7 bases between them. From germline, CDR1 is MGHRA and CDR2 YSYEKL.

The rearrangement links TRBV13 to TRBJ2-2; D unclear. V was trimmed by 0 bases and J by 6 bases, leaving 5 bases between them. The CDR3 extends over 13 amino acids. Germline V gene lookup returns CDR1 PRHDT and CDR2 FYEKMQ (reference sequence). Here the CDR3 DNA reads TGTGCCAGCAGCTTAGGCCTATCCGGGGAGCTGTTTTTT. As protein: CASSLGLSGELFF.

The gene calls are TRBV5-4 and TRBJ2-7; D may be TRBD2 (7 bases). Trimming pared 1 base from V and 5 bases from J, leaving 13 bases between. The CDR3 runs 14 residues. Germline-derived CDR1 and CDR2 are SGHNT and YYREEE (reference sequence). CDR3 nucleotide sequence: TGTGCCAGCAGCTTGCTGGGGGGGGCGGACGAGCAGTACTTC. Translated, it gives CASSLLGGADEQYF.

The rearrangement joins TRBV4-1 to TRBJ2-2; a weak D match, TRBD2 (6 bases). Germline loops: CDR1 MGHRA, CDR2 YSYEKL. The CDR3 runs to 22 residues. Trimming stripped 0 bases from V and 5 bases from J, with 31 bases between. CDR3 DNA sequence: TGCGCCAGCAGCCAAGAACTAGCATCTAGGTGGGAGGCCCCTCTCAGAACCGGGGAGCTGTTTTTT. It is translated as CASSQELASRWEAPLRTGELFF.

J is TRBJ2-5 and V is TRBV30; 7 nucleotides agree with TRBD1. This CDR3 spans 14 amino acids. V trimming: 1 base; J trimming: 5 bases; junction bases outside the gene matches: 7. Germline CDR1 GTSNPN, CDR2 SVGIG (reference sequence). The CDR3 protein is CAWSEGANDETQYF. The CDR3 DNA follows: TGTGCCTGGAGTGAGGGGGCTAACGATGAGACCCAGTACTTC.

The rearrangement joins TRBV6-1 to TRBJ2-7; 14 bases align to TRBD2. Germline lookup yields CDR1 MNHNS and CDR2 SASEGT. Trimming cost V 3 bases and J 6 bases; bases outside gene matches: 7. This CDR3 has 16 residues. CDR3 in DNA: TGTGCCAGCAGTGAGAAGGGACTAGCGGGAGCCAGCGAGCAGTACTTC. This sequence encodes CASSEKGLAGASEQYF.

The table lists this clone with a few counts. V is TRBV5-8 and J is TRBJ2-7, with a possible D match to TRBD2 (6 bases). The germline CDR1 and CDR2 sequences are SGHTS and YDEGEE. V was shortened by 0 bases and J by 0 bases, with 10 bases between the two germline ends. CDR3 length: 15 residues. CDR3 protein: CASSLEAGSSYEQYF. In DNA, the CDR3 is TGTGCCAGCAGCTTGGAGGCGGGAAGCTCCTACGAGCAGTACTTC.

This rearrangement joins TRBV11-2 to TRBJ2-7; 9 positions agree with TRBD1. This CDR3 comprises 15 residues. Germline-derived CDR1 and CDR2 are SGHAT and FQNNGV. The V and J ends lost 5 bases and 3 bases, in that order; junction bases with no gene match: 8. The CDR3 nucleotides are TGTGCCAGCAGCATCTTACAGGGGGCATTCTACGAGCAGTACTTC. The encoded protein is CASSILQGAFYEQYF.